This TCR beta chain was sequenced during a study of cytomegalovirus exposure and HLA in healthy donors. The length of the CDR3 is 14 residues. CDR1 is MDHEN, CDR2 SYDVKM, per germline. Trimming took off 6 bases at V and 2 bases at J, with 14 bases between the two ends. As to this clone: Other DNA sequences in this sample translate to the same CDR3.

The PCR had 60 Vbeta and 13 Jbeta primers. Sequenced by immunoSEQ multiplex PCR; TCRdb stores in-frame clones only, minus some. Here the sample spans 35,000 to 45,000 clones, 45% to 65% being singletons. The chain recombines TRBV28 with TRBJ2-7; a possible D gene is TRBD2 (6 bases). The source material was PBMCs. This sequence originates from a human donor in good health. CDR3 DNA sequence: TGTGCCAGCAGGCCCCCCGGAGGGGCCTACGAGCAGTACTTC. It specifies CASRPPGGAYEQYF.